This entry describes one TCR beta chain. This clonotype appeared a few times. Its recognized antigen is unknown. No base quality information exists; no much larger clone differs at one position. Spanning cysteine to phenylalanine, the CDR3 consists of 18 amino acids. Only CDR3 DNA remains: 54 bases, in frame from the first base. V sheds 5 bases and J sheds 7 bases, leaving 24 bases between their ends. Looking up the germline V gene yields CDR1 SGHNT and CDR2 YENEEA. The library was generated by PCR. DNA from cultured CD4+ T cells underwent TCR sequencing with the Oncomine TCR Beta short-read assay at the Johns Hopkins FTIC core. The QIAamp micro DNA kit was used to extract genomic DNA from the cultured CD4+ T cells. Oncomine TCR Beta libraries from cultured CD4+ T cells were pooled using unique dual indexes and sequenced on an Illumina iSeq 100. The authors processed their data as follows. Non-productive sequences were removed, and CDR3s not starting with C, not ending with F or W, or shorter than 7 amino acids were discarded. Antigen-specific clonotypes were identified with the MANAFEST web application by comparing peptide-stimulated wells with reference and other culture wells. Positive clones required FDR below 0.05, an odds ratio above 5, and productive frequency above 0.1% in at least two of three replicate wells. Cross-reactive clonotypes were defined as significantly expanded in both SARS-CoV-2 spike wells and at least one common cold coronavirus spike condition. Similarity between CDR3 sequences was evaluated in R version 3.6.1 using Levenshtein distances (stringdist) and unrooted phylogenetic trees (ape). The raw public reads went through TCRdb reprocessing: fastp at Q25, MiXCR clone calling, in-frame beta chains kept. Rows merge per CDR3 protein into single entries with the most common DNA and genes. V and J calls and clone size were set by TCRdb, not the authors. The sample yields 11,000 or so distinct CDR3 sequences; approximately 53% were counted once. The ten largest clonotypes hold approximately 21% of the sample.

The sample's treatment or condition label, in plain terms: roughly 10-day PBMC culture with coronavirus spike peptide pools or control peptides (ViraFEST assay). To expand antigen-specific T cells with peptide pools and then pick out the expanded clonotypes through TCR sequencing, the study relied on the ViraFEST assay. The convalescent patients' positive SARS-CoV-2 PCR tests fell between March and December 2020, which was before the Alpha, Beta and Delta variants emerged in the United States. Each well held around 2.1 million PBMCs cultured with 10 ug/ml peptide pools in IMDM containing approximately 5% human AB serum and 9.5 to 10 IU/ml IL-2. On days 3 and 7, half of the culture medium was replaced with fresh IL-2-containing medium. After less than twelve days of culture, CD4+ T cells were isolated by negative selection with the EasySep CD4+ T cell isolation kit. Ficoll-Paque Plus gradient centrifugation was used to isolate PBMCs from whole blood, and the isolated PBMCs were then either used fresh or cryopreserved at -140C. Culture conditions were generally each tested in triplicate wells.

This sample was included in a study of vaccination and CD4 T cells after COVID-19 (dated by TCRdb to the early 2020s). For the study in its entirety: SARS-CoV-2 positivity had been established in the convalescent patients by nasal swab PCR, and mild disease was recorded in eight to ten of these patients and severe disease in one. In under twelve COVID-19 convalescent patients and a few infection-naive healthy vaccine recipients, researchers compared the spike-specific CD4+ TCR repertoire from before mRNA vaccination with the repertoire from after. Each participant got two doses of either the Pfizer-BioNTech BNT162b2 vaccine (n=8) or the Moderna mRNA-1273 vaccine (n=2). Post-COVID blood samples were collected from convalescent patients a median of approximately 100 days after diagnosis, with a range of roughly 35 to 161 days. As controls, cultures received a CEFX viral epitope pool (the positive control), an HIV-1 Nef peptide pool (the negative control), or no peptide at all. Post-vaccine blood samples were collected a median of approximately 72 days after the second vaccine dose, ranging from roughly 12 to 241 days. Six males and four females were included in the convalescent cohort, with two Hispanic individuals, seven Caucasians, two Asians and one multiracial person represented. Culture stimuli were overlapping spike peptide pools from SARS-CoV-2 and from the common cold coronaviruses HCoV-NL63, HCoV-OC43 and HCoV-229E.

The full study reports these points: Only a relatively small number of convalescent patients were included in the study, and early timepoints following natural infection were not analyzed. Nearly all vaccine-specific clones in convalescent patients (304 of 307) were mono-reactive for SARS-CoV-2 spike rather than cross-reactive with common cold coronaviruses. The median count of SARS-CoV-2-reactive clonotypes went up from 20 to 25 after infection to 38 after vaccination, although the change was not significant. In convalescent patients, a median approximately 86% of post-vaccine SARS-CoV-2-reactive clones were detected only after vaccination, suggesting vaccine-specific priming.

This TCR came from a human donor who had recovered from COVID-19. Specimen: CD4+ T cells from blood, cultured in vitro. This chain joins TRBV11-3 to TRBJ1-6, and possibly TRBD1, on 6 matching bases. This receptor has the CDR3 CASSRLSGGRVLNSPLHF. In nucleotide form, the sequence is TGTGCCAGCAGCCGCCTTTCCGGGGGGCGCGTGTTGAATTCACCCCTCCACTTT.